These T cell receptor beta chains were read from a single sample in a study of T cell repertoires in cytomegalovirus infection. TCRdb recomputed calls from the reads with MiXCR, one row per CDR3 protein. The sample contains approximately 73,000 distinct CDR3 sequences, around 37% of which appear only once. Antigens of these TCRs are unknown. This sample comprised CD8+ T cells from cultured PBMCs, obtained from culture after CMV antigen stimulation. The receptors were gathered from a human donor in good health (CMV status not recorded). Some clones in this sample may be carry-over from other donors' samples. Each CDR3 is given with its conserved first and last residue. The D gene is left open where the match is weak. Not every row has a clone size; where given, it reads once, few, many or a size class.

d_call: TRBD2; v_call: TRBV7-9; j_call: TRBJ2-3; clone_size: -; cdr3_aa: CASSSGTTLTDTQYF; cdr3_nt: TGTGCCAGCAGCTCCGGGACTACTCTCACAGATACGCAGTATTTT
d_call: -; v_call: TRBV27; j_call: TRBJ2-1; clone_size: -; cdr3_aa: CASSLSHRVEQFF; cdr3_nt: TGTGCCAGCAGTTTATCCCACAGGGTGGAGCAGTTCTTC
d_call: -; v_call: TRBV6-6; j_call: TRBJ2-1; clone_size: few; cdr3_aa: CASSPLANSYNEQFF; cdr3_nt: TGTGCCAGCAGCCCTCTCGCAAACTCCTACAATGAGCAGTTCTTC
d_call: -; v_call: TRBV7-9; j_call: TRBJ1-2; clone_size: -; cdr3_aa: CASSLKGQERYGYTF; cdr3_nt: TGTGCCAGCAGCTTAAAGGGACAAGAGCGGTATGGCTACACCTTC
d_call: -; v_call: TRBV2; j_call: TRBJ1-1; clone_size: -; cdr3_aa: CASRRVVTEAFF; cdr3_nt: TGTGCCAGCAGGAGGGTTGTCACTGAAGCTTTCTTT
d_call: TRBD1; v_call: TRBV27; j_call: TRBJ2-1; clone_size: few; cdr3_aa: CASSPTGSAYNEQFF; cdr3_nt: TGTGCCAGCAGCCCGACAGGGAGCGCCTACAATGAGCAGTTCTTC
d_call: -; v_call: TRBV27; j_call: TRBJ2-1; clone_size: -; cdr3_aa: CASSYGGTVYNEQFF; cdr3_nt: TGTGCCAGCAGCTACGGGGGGACAGTTTACAATGAGCAGTTCTTC
d_call: -; v_call: TRBV6-6; j_call: TRBJ1-5; clone_size: many; cdr3_aa: CASSYNPALAGQPQHF; cdr3_nt: TGTGCCAGCAGTTATAATCCCGCACTGGCAGGTCAGCCCCAGCATTTT
d_call: TRBD1; v_call: TRBV6-5; j_call: TRBJ1-3; clone_size: -; cdr3_aa: CASSPGQGSLVNTIYF; cdr3_nt: TGTGCCAGCAGCCCGGGACAGGGAAGTCTGGTAAACACCATATATTTT
d_call: -; v_call: TRBV6-2/TRBV6-3; j_call: TRBJ2-3; clone_size: few; cdr3_aa: CASSSPSSMTDTQYF; cdr3_nt: TGTGCCAGCAGTTCCCCTAGCTCAATGACAGATACGCAGTATTTT
d_call: TRBD2; v_call: TRBV7-9; j_call: TRBJ2-1; clone_size: few; cdr3_aa: CASSSSWTSGDEQFF; cdr3_nt: TGTGCCAGCAGCTCCTCTTGGACTAGCGGGGATGAGCAGTTCTTC